This T cell receptor beta chain stems from a study of T cell responses to AZD1222 COVID-19 vaccine. Study-wide points: Vaccine-related CD4 TCRs covered spike, predominating at 160-218 and 743-854. The number of AZD1222 recipients seropositive at baseline was only five to seven.

Here immunoSEQ multiplex PCR was the method, and the copy in TCRdb shows in-frame clones only, minus some. The table shows 110,000 or so clones, with roughly 88% occurring only once. Trimming took 6 bases from V and 3 from J, leaving 15 bases between them. In germline, CDR1 is SGHAT, CDR2 FQNNGV. The CDR3 has 14 amino acids. As concerns this clone: Its antigen is still unknown.

Sequencing used peripheral blood, obtained on day 0 of MenACWY control vaccination. The source is an adult in good health. The chain uses TRBV11-2 and TRBJ2-7; TRBD2 might be the D (5 bases). The CDR3 here is CASSSGLPGYEQYF. As DNA, the CDR3 is TGTGCCAGCAGTTCTGGACTCCCGGGCTACGAGCAGTACTTC.